This T cell receptor (beta chain) was captured by sequencing in a study of blood T cell repertoires in COVID-19. V gave up 3 bases and J gave up 4 bases, with 6 bases separating them. Germline V lookup: CDR1 LNHDA, CDR2 SQIVND (reference sequence). There are 12 residues in the CDR3. As originally analysed: Reference gene primers were amplified, and this amplification served to estimate nucleated cell counts. Generated by immunoSEQ multiplex PCR, the TCRdb table keeps only in-frame clones and is missing some. V, J and clone size are those of that table, while D and trimming were read from the DNA. In the table there are about 300,000 clones, about 90% of which are singletons. Details on this clone: Other DNA sequences of this sample code for an identical CDR3.

This clonotype was sampled from a woman aged 45-65 years who had been exposed to COVID-19. The specimen sequenced was PBMCs or T cells enriched from blood (not recorded which). The chain links TRBV19 to TRBJ1-1, with D uncertain. CDR3 protein: CASSIRSTEAFF. In nucleotides, the CDR3 is TGTGCCAGTAGTATTAGGAGCACTGAAGCTTTCTTT. The full variable domain, rest sourced from reference TRBV19 and TRBJ1-1, is DGGITQSPKYLFRKEGQNVTLSCEQNLNHDAMYWYRQDPGQGLRLIYYSQIVNDFQKGDIAEGYSVSREKKESFPLTVTSAQKNPTAFYLCASSIRSTEAFFGQGTRLTVV.